Each of the 30 T cell receptor beta chains below was sequenced from the same sample in a study of cytomegalovirus exposure and HLA in healthy donors. With 60 Vbeta and 13 Jbeta primers, the PCR was carried out. This table comes from immunoSEQ multiplex PCR, and its TCRdb copy is limited to in-frame clones, with some not included. This table holds 100,000 to 150,000 clones, under 80% found once. The sample taken for sequencing was PBMCs. The receptors were gathered from a man aged 40-49 years in good health and CMV-seropositive.

The chain couples TRBV28 to TRBJ1-5, with TRBD1 as a possible D gene (5 bases). The germline V gene has CDR1 MDHEN and CDR2 SYDVKM. The V gene lost 2 bases and the J gene lost 5 bases, with 13 bases spanning the gap. The CDR3 loop spans 15 amino acids. As DNA, the CDR3 is TGTGCCAGCAGTTTAGGGACTCCCCGACATCAGCCCCAGCATTTT. It translates to CASSLGTPRHQPQHF.

The V and J genes are TRBV5-4 and TRBJ1-1; D remains ambiguous. Between the trimmed V and J ends, which lost 3 bases and 5 bases, there was a span of 14 bases. Germline V gives CDR1 SGHNT, CDR2 YYREEE (reference sequence). This CDR3 is built from 14 residues. CDR3 region: CASSSGNGGTEAFF. The CDR3 DNA reads TGTGCCAGCAGCTCGGGAAATGGCGGGACTGAAGCTTTCTTT.

This sequence joins TRBV11-3 and TRBJ1-1; 9 bases agree with TRBD1. The CDR3 covers 15 residues. The J segment lost 1 base and the V segment lost 5 bases, leaving 5 bases of the junction unmatched. Germline V gene lookup returns CDR1 SGHNT and CDR2 YENEEA. DNA of the CDR3: TGTGCCAGCAGCCCAGGGACAGGGTCGAACACTGAAGCTTTCTTT. Translated: CASSPGTGSNTEAFF.

Regarding this clone: Other DNA sequences within the sample encode an identical CDR3. The chain carries TRBV19 and TRBJ1-5, with 8 bases that match TRBD1. The germline CDR1 and CDR2 sequences are LNHDA and SQIVND (reference sequence). The CDR3 length is 14 residues. With V trimmed by 3 bases and J by 6 bases, 4 bases remained unmatched. CDR3 in DNA: TGTGCCAGTAGTATCGGGACAGGAGGTCAGCCCCAGCATTTT. The encoded protein is CASSIGTGGQPQHF.

CDR3 coding DNA: TGTGCCAGCTCACCAGAGAGCGAGCAGTACTTC. Amino acid sequence: CASSPESEQYF. V is TRBV18 and J is TRBJ2-7, with no clear D. Germline values: CDR1 KGHSH, CDR2 LQKENI. There are 11 residues in the CDR3. Trimming shortened V by 2 bases and J by 6 bases, and 5 bases separated the two germline ends.

The chain recombines TRBV29-1 with TRBJ2-2; the match to TRBD2 covers 14 bases. Losses at the gene ends were 5 bases for V and 1 base for J; bases not matched to a gene: 6. There are 17 residues in the CDR3. Germline V lookup: CDR1 SQVTM, CDR2 ANQGSEA. Here the CDR3 DNA reads TGCAGCGTTTCCGGGACTAGCGGGGGCTTGAACACCGGGGAGCTGTTTTTT. This codes for CSVSGTSGGLNTGELFF.

The chain combines TRBV28 with TRBJ1-2; TRBD1 is a possible D gene (5 bases). V gave up 3 bases and J gave up 9 bases, with 11 bases separating them. The CDR3 has 12 residues. The germline gives CDR1 MDHEN, CDR2 SYDVKM. CDR3 bases: TGTGCCAGCAGTTTCGACAGAGCTCGCTACACCTTC. Its translation: CASSFDRARYTF.

CDR3: CASRPFGGPDTGELFF. CDR3 DNA sequence: TGTGCCAGCAGGCCATTCGGGGGGCCTGACACCGGGGAGCTGTTTTTT. The chain recombines TRBV7-6 with TRBJ2-2, with D possibly being TRBD2 (7 bases). The germline V gene has CDR1 SGHVS and CDR2 FNYEAQ. V lost 6 bases to trimming and J lost 3 bases, with 17 bases between them. The CDR3 is 16 amino acids. The variable domain in full, with the rest retrieved from reference TRBV7-6 and TRBJ2-2, is GAGVSQSPRYKVTKRGQDVALRCDPISGHVSLYWYRQALGQGPEFLTYFNYEAQQDKSGLPNDRFSAERPEGSISTLTIQRTEQRDSAMYRCASRPFGGPDTGELFFGEGSRLTVL.

This clone was recorded only once. This rearrangement joins TRBV29-1 to TRBJ2-5; 7 bases are a match to TRBD2. The germline V gene encodes CDR1 SQVTM and CDR2 ANQGSEA. V lost 3 bases to trimming and J lost 4 bases; unmatched junction nucleotides: 2. The CDR3 contains 12 residues. The CDR3 DNA sequence: TGCAGCGTTGACAAGCGGGGAGAGACCCAGTACTTC. The encoded protein is CSVDKRGETQYF.

J is TRBJ2-5 and V is TRBV5-5; the D gene is possibly TRBD1 (6 bases). The CDR3 totals 16 residues. Trimming left V 1 base short and J 1 base short, with 14 bases between. The germline V gene encodes CDR1 SGHKS and CDR2 YYEKEE (reference sequence). The CDR3 coding sequence is TGTGCCAGCAGCTTGACAGGGACATTCCTCCAAGAGACCCAGTACTTC. This gives the protein CASSLTGTFLQETQYF.

The chain uses TRBV5-4 and TRBJ2-2; the D is unclear. The CDR3 consists of 14 residues. Germline V lookup: CDR1 SGHNT, CDR2 YYREEE (reference sequence). Trimming cost V 2 bases and J 6 bases, with 11 bases left between them. Written as DNA, the CDR3 is TGTGCCAGCAGCTTCATCCCAAGCCCCGGGGAGCTGTTTTTT. Amino acid sequence: CASSFIPSPGELFF.

The V gene is TRBV19, the J gene TRBJ2-3; D is possibly TRBD1 (5 bases). In germline, CDR1 is LNHDA, CDR2 SQIVND (reference sequence). The V gene lost 8 bases and the J gene lost 0 bases, with 18 bases spanning the gap. CDR3 size: 16 residues. Here the CDR3 reads CASPFGAQASTDTQYF. CDR3 bases: TGTGCCAGTCCCTTTGGGGCCCAAGCGAGCACAGATACGCAGTATTTT. Drawing the rest from reference TRBV19 and TRBJ2-3, the complete variable domain is DGGITQSPKYLFRKEGQNVTLSCEQNLNHDAMYWYRQDPGQGLRLIYYSQIVNDFQKGDIAEGYSVSREKKESFPLTVTSAQKNPTAFYLCASPFGAQASTDTQYFGPGTRLTVL.

The CDR3 reads CASRPLGSTEAFF. The CDR3 DNA reads TGTGCCAGCAGGCCGCTAGGCAGCACTGAAGCTTTCTTT. J is TRBJ1-1 and V is TRBV27; D is unclear. Trimming took off 6 bases at V and 4 bases at J, with 12 bases between the two ends. Germline V gene lookup returns CDR1 MNHEY and CDR2 SMNVEV (reference sequence). The CDR3 contains 13 residues.

This clone was detected only a few times. CDR3 in amino acids: CASSFTVDGSTYEQYF. As DNA, the CDR3 is TGTGCCAGCAGCTTTACCGTGGACGGGAGCACCTACGAGCAGTACTTC. The rearrangement uses TRBV7-9 and TRBJ2-7, with D possibly matching TRBD2 (6 bases). Germline loops: CDR1 SEHNR, CDR2 FQNEAQ (reference sequence). The ends were cut back, 3 bases at V and 2 bases at J, with 17 bases in the middle. The CDR3 contains 16 residues.

Note on this clone: Other DNA sequences from this sample encode an identical CDR3 as well. The chain employs TRBV4-3 and TRBJ2-1; TRBD2 aligns across 16 bases. There are 16 residues in the CDR3. Trimming at V came to 1 base and at J to 8 bases, leaving 2 bases not matched to a gene. Per the germline V gene, CDR1 is LGHNA and CDR2 is YSLEER. CDR3 in amino acids: CASSQGGTSGRDEQFF. For the CDR3, the DNA is TGCGCCAGCAGCCAAGGGGGGACTAGCGGGAGGGATGAGCAGTTCTTC.

CDR3 loop: CASSSPGTASYGYTF. Here the CDR3 DNA reads TGTGCCAGCAGTTCCCCCGGGACAGCAAGCTATGGCTACACCTTC. This rearrangement joins TRBV6-5 to TRBJ1-2; 7 bases map to TRBD1. V shed 4 bases, J shed 4 bases, and the junction held 9 bases outside the gene matches. Germline CDR1 reads MNHEY; CDR2 reads SVGAGI. The CDR3 runs 15 residues.

V and J are TRBV5-1 and TRBJ2-2, with a possible D match to TRBD2 (6 bases). The V gene's germline CDR1 is SGHRS and CDR2 YFSETQ. The V end lost 3 bases, the J end lost 8 bases, and 8 bases lay between the germline ends. This CDR3 is 12 amino acids long. The CDR3 reads CASSSGLGELFF. The CDR3 nucleotides read TGCGCCAGCAGCTCGGGACTTGGGGAGCTGTTTTTT.

V gene TRBV27 combines with J gene TRBJ2-3; 11 bases fit TRBD1. J lost 0 bases, V lost 5 bases, and 13 bases had no gene match. Per germline, CDR1 MNHEY and CDR2 SMNVEV (reference sequence). This CDR3 comprises 19 residues. This CDR3 reads CASSTLSGQGATSTDTQYF. The CDR3 coding sequence is TGTGCCAGCAGTACCCTCTCTGGACAGGGGGCAACGAGCACAGATACGCAGTATTTT.

This chain connects TRBV4-1 to TRBJ2-1; D might be TRBD1 (6 bases). The germline V and J ends were trimmed by 4 bases and 6 bases, with 16 bases remaining between them. The germline V gene encodes CDR1 MGHRA and CDR2 YSYEKL. This CDR3 contains 15 residues. The CDR3 loop is CASSLPGHFTNEQFF. The CDR3, as DNA: TGCGCCAGCAGCCTGCCGGGACACTTTACCAATGAGCAGTTCTTC.

The V and J genes are TRBV9 and TRBJ1-4, with 7 nucleotides matching TRBD1. Per germline, CDR1 SGDLS and CDR2 YYNGEE. The CDR3 length is 14 residues. V lost 2 bases, J lost 3 bases, and 1 base stayed unmatched. CDR3 loop: CASSVQGANEKLFF. As DNA, the CDR3 is TGTGCCAGCAGCGTCCAGGGGGCTAATGAAAAACTGTTTTTT.

This clone was seen a single time. V gene TRBV5-1 combines with J gene TRBJ1-1, with D unclear. Germline CDR1 is SGHRS and CDR2 is YFSETQ. V dropped 1 base and J dropped 1 base, with 8 bases sitting between them. This CDR3 is 14 amino acids long. For the CDR3, the DNA is TGCGCCAGCAGCTTGAGGAGAGGGAACACTGAAGCTTTCTTT. It yields the protein CASSLRRGNTEAFF.

This rearrangement joins TRBV6-5 to TRBJ2-5; tentative D call: TRBD2 (7 bases). The CDR3 is made up of 12 amino acids. The germline V gene encodes CDR1 MNHEY and CDR2 SVGAGI. The V gene lost 8 bases and the J gene lost 4 bases, with 11 bases spanning the gap. The CDR3 loop is CASRRGAETQYF. In nucleotides, the CDR3 is TGTGCCAGCCGCCGGGGGGCAGAGACCCAGTACTTC.

The J gene is TRBJ1-1, the V gene TRBV7-9; TRBD1 might be the D (6 bases). CDR3 length equals 16 residues. Germline CDR1 and CDR2: SEHNR and FQNEAQ (reference sequence). V lost 4 bases and J 1 base, leaving 16 bases between the germline ends. The CDR3 is CASSSRWGGANTEAFF. The CDR3 nucleotides are TGTGCCAGCAGCTCTCGGTGGGGGGGGGCGAACACTGAAGCTTTCTTT. The whole variable domain, remainder taken from reference TRBV7-9 and TRBJ1-1, is DTGVSQNPRHKITKRGQNVTFRCDPISEHNRLYWYRQTLGQGPEFLTYFQNEAQLEKSRLLSDRFSAERPKGSFSTLEIQRTEQGDSAMYLCASSSRWGGANTEAFFGQGTRLTVV.

The rearrangement uses TRBV7-8 and TRBJ2-2; 11 nucleotides agree with TRBD2. The CDR3 has 16 residues. The trim removed 1 base at V and 4 bases at J, leaving 2 bases unmatched. Germline CDR1 reads SGHVS; CDR2 reads FQNEAQ. CDR3 nucleotide sequence: TGTGCCAGCAGCTTAGTTGGACTAGCGGGCACCGGGGAGCTGTTTTTT. This translates into CASSLVGLAGTGELFF.

The chain uses TRBV9 and TRBJ2-7, with TRBD1 as a possible D gene (5 bases). CDR1 is SGDLS, CDR2 YYNGEE, per germline. V gave up 3 bases and J gave up 5 bases, with 15 bases separating them. This CDR3 is built from 14 residues. CDR3 nucleotides: TGTGCCAGCAGCGCCACAGGAGCCCTAGACGAGCAGTACTTC. This codes for CASSATGALDEQYF.

The chain recombines TRBV7-2 with TRBJ1-1; D uncertain. CDR1 and CDR2 (germline): SGHTA, FQGNSA. This CDR3 is 14 amino acids long. Trimming removed 2 bases at V and 0 bases at J, with 7 bases between. DNA of the CDR3: TGTGCCAGCAGCTTACGGGTCATGAACACTGAAGCTTTCTTT. Protein: CASSLRVMNTEAFF.

The chain recombines TRBV29-1 with TRBJ2-2, with 13 bases identical to TRBD2. This CDR3 is 14 amino acids long. V dropped 4 bases and J dropped 5; count of bases not matched to a gene: 1. CDR1 is SQVTM, CDR2 ANQGSEA, per germline. The CDR3 bases are TGCAGCGTTGTGGGACTAGCGGGGACCGGGGAGCTGTTTTTT. It codes for CSVVGLAGTGELFF.

J is TRBJ1-3 and V is TRBV11-2; D is possibly TRBD1 (5 bases). In germline, CDR1 is SGHAT, CDR2 FQNNGV. V was trimmed by 1 base and J by 0 bases, leaving 10 bases between them. This CDR3 comprises 16 residues. CDR3 loop: CASSLVVGGSGNTIYF. The DNA of the CDR3 is TGTGCCAGCAGCTTAGTTGTCGGGGGCTCTGGAAACACCATATATTTT.

The chain employs TRBV27 and TRBJ1-1; perhaps TRBD1 as D (6 bases). The CDR3 is made up of 14 amino acids. V was cut by 4 bases and J by 0 bases, with 9 bases left in between. Germline assignment: CDR1 MNHEY and CDR2 SMNVEV (reference sequence). CDR3 protein: CASSYRAVNTEAFF. The CDR3 region has the DNA TGTGCCAGCAGTTACAGGGCAGTGAACACTGAAGCTTTCTTT.

This clone was observed once. The J gene is TRBJ1-5, the V gene TRBV28; 8 bases are a match to TRBD1. The CDR3 totals 15 residues. Trimming removed 3 bases from V and 2 bases from J; junction bases left unmatched: 3. Germline-derived CDR1 and CDR2 are MDHEN and SYDVKM. The chain's CDR3 is CASSFTDRGNQPQHF. As DNA, the CDR3 is TGTGCCAGCAGTTTCACGGACAGGGGCAATCAGCCCCAGCATTTT.